The rows below give T cell receptor beta chains drawn from one sample of a study of cytomegalovirus exposure and HLA in healthy donors. Sequencing used immunoSEQ multiplex PCR; TCRdb keeps in-frame clones, though not all of them. The table lists hundreds of thousands of clones, roughly 80% of them singletons. The specimen was PBMCs. The receptors were gathered from a male donor in good health and CMV-seronegative. Both conserved end residues are part of each CDR3. D genes are given only for firm matches. Expanded clones are given a class, and other clones once, few, many or no size at all.

V gene	J gene	D gene	clone size	CDR3 DNA	CDR3 protein
TRBV10-1	TRBJ2-5	TRBD1	once	TGCGCCAGCTCTCAAGGGACAGAAGAGACCCAGTACTTC	CASSQGTEETQYF
TRBV28	TRBJ1-2	.	.	.	CASSLERDYGYTF
TRBV9	TRBJ2-1	.	.	TGTGCCAGCAGCGCCGGACTGAGACGCTCCTACAATGAGCAGTTCTTC	CASSAGLRRSYNEQFF
TRBV5-6	TRBJ2-1	.	.	TGTGCCAGCAGCTCTGACTTCTACTCTAAAATATACAATGAGCAGTTCTTC	CASSSDFYSKIYNEQFF
TRBV27	TRBJ1-1	.	.	TGTGCCAGCAGTTCCTCGGGAAGCAGGGGCACTGAAGCTTTCTTT	CASSSSGSRGTEAFF
TRBV28	TRBJ2-3	TRBD2	.	TGTGCCAGCAGGGTAGCGGGAGGGCCAACAGATACGCAGTATTTT	CASRVAGGPTDTQYF
TRBV6-5	TRBJ2-7	TRBD2	few	TGTGCCAGCAGATTGACTAGCGGGATTTCCTACGAGCAGTACTTC	CASRLTSGISYEQYF
TRBV5-4	TRBJ2-3	.	once	TGTGCCAGCAGCCCCTGGACTGGGAATACGCAGTATTTT	CASSPWTGNTQYF
TRBV10-1	TRBJ2-3	.	.	TGCGCCAGCAGTGATGCCCCTTTGGGAGCAGATACGCAGTATTTT	CASSDAPLGADTQYF
TRBV7-9	TRBJ2-5	.	.	TGTGCCAGCACCCGGGAGAGTGTGACCCAGTACTTC	CASTRESVTQYF
TRBV5-6	TRBJ2-7	TRBD1	.	TGTGCCAGCAGCTTGGCCAGGCAGGGGGCATTTCCCTACGAGCAGTACTTC	CASSLARQGAFPYEQYF
TRBV5-1	TRBJ1-4	TRBD1	once	TGCGCCAGTTCCCCTGGACAGGGCGGTGAAAAACTGTTTTTT	CASSPGQGGEKLFF
TRBV29-1	TRBJ2-1	TRBD1	.	TGCAGCGTGAACAGGGGGGCAAACAATGAGCAGTTCTTC	CSVNRGANNEQFF
TRBV7-2	TRBJ2-7	TRBD2	.	TGTGCCAGCAGCCCCGGACTAGCGGGAGCCCTAGGGTACGAGCAGTACTTC	CASSPGLAGALGYEQYF
TRBV27	TRBJ2-7	TRBD2	.	TGTGCCAGCAGTGGGCGCGGGGCTAGCGGGATCTGGCACTTC	CASSGRGASGIWHF
TRBV16	TRBJ2-7	TRBD1	.	TGTGCCAGCAGCCCCCCCTCAGGGGGCCCCACCTACGAGCAGTACTTC	CASSPPSGGPTYEQYF
TRBV2	TRBJ1-2	TRBD1	.	TGTGCCAGCACCAGGGGGCAGGGGACTAACTATGGCTACACCTTC	CASTRGQGTNYGYTF
TRBV7-8	TRBJ2-2	.	.	TGTGCCAGCAGCTTACGAGACGGGAGTATCACCGGGGAGCTGTTTTTT	CASSLRDGSITGELFF
TRBV19	TRBJ2-3	TRBD2	.	TGTGCCACTCAGCCGGGACTAGCGGGAAACACAGATACGCAGTATTTT	CATQPGLAGNTDTQYF
TRBV29-1	TRBJ2-2	.	.	TGCAGCGTTGAAAGACCACAGGGGGAGGGCACCGGGGAGCTGTTTTTT	CSVERPQGEGTGELFF
TRBV5-8	TRBJ2-3	TRBD2	.	TGTGCCAGCAGCTTGGCCGGGCTAGCGGGGATCACAGATACGCAGTATTTT	CASSLAGLAGITDTQYF
TRBV7-2	TRBJ1-5	.	.	TGTGCCAGCAGCTTATCTGGAGCCCGCAATCAGCCCCAGCATTTT	CASSLSGARNQPQHF
TRBV2	TRBJ2-1	TRBD2	.	TGTGCCAGCAGTGAAGGGGGACTAGCGGGGTACAATGAGCAGTTCTTC	CASSEGGLAGYNEQFF
TRBV7-9	TRBJ1-5	.	.	TGTGCCAGCACCGACCAGGGAAATAGCAATCAGCCCCAGCATTTT	CASTDQGNSNQPQHF
TRBV18	TRBJ1-5	.	.	TGTGCCAGCTCACCCACAGGGAGAGGCAATCAGCCCCAGCATTTT	CASSPTGRGNQPQHF
TRBV6-1	TRBJ1-2	.	.	TGTGCCAGCAGTGGGGGCAGGGAGGTCTATGGCTACACCTTC	CASSGGREVYGYTF
TRBV28	TRBJ2-1	.	.	TGTGCCAGCAGCCCGACTCTACTCAGCTCCTACAATGAGCAGTTCTTC	CASSPTLLSSYNEQFF
TRBV18	TRBJ1-5	.	.	TGTGCCAGCTCACTGGGGCCAGGGGAATATCAGCCCCAGCATTTT	CASSLGPGEYQPQHF
TRBV25-1	TRBJ1-2	.	.	TGTGCCAGCAGTGAACGACCGCCCGACGGAGGCCACTATGGCTACACCTTC	CASSERPPDGGHYGYTF
TRBV7-6	TRBJ2-1	TRBD2	.	TGTGCCAGCAGCTTATCGCTAGCGGGAAGGAATGAGCAGTTCTTC	CASSLSLAGRNEQFF
TRBV5-1	TRBJ2-1	.	.	TGCGCCAGCAGCAAGGACGGGACATACAATGAGCAGTTCTTC	CASSKDGTYNEQFF
TRBV7-9	TRBJ1-1	.	.	TGTGCCAGCACTCGGGGTGAGGGCTCTGAAGCTTTCTTT	CASTRGEGSEAFF
TRBV19	TRBJ2-1	TRBD2	.	TGTGCCAGTAGTCCGGTTAGCGGGAGGAGCTCCTACAATGAGCAGTTCTTC	CASSPVSGRSSYNEQFF
TRBV28	TRBJ2-1	TRBD2	few	TGTGCCAGCCAATGGGAGGGCACCTACAATGAGCAGTTCTTC	CASQWEGTYNEQFF
TRBV14	TRBJ2-1	TRBD2	few	TGTGCCAGCAGCCAAGTAAGCGGGGCATCCGAGCAGTTCTTC	CASSQVSGASEQFF
TRBV4-1	TRBJ2-7	TRBD1	.	TGCGCCAGCAGCGGGGGGACAGGGCGATTGAGCGAGCAGTACTTC	CASSGGTGRLSEQYF
TRBV7-6	TRBJ2-3	TRBD2	.	TGTGCCAGCAGCTCTGAGGCGGGAGCCGGTACAGATACGCAGTATTTT	CASSSEAGAGTDTQYF
TRBV30	TRBJ2-5	TRBD2	.	TGTGCCTGGAGTCGAACTCGCGGGAGAAAAAGTCGGGAGACCCAGTACTTC	CAWSRTRGRKSRETQYF
TRBV10-1	TRBJ2-7	TRBD2	.	TGCGCCAGCAGTGATGGGCTAGCGGGCTCATTACGCTACGAGCAGTACTTC	CASSDGLAGSLRYEQYF
TRBV7-2	TRBJ2-7	.	.	TGTGCCAGCAGCTTACTCTGGGGCCTAAACGAGCAGTACTTC	CASSLLWGLNEQYF
TRBV4-1	TRBJ1-1	TRBD1	.	TGCGCCAGCAGTTACGGACAGGGTATGAACACTGAAGCTTTCTTT	CASSYGQGMNTEAFF
TRBV6-5	TRBJ2-7	TRBD1	.	TGTGCCAGCAGTTACGGGACAGATTCGAGCTACGAGCAGTACTTC	CASSYGTDSSYEQYF
TRBV30	TRBJ2-7	.	.	TGTGCCTGGAAGGAAAGGGGGACAAGGCACGAGCAGTACTTC	CAWKERGTRHEQYF
TRBV5-4	TRBJ1-1	.	few	TGTGCCAGCAGGATTCGGGGGGTCACTGAAGCTTTCTTT	CASRIRGVTEAFF
TRBV7-6	TRBJ2-7	TRBD1	.	TGTGCCAGCAGCTCCCCGGGACAGGGGGCCTACGAGCAGTACTTC	CASSSPGQGAYEQYF
TRBV19	TRBJ2-7	.	once	TGTGCCAGTAGTCCTCGGACTAACTCCTACGAGCAGTACTTC	CASSPRTNSYEQYF
TRBV19	TRBJ1-5	.	.	TGTGCCAGCCGGGGGGGGCAGGGTCAGCCCCAGCATTTT	CASRGGQGQPQHF
TRBV7-9	TRBJ2-7	TRBD1	.	TGTGCCAGCAGCTTAGGGGACAGGGGCAACGAGCAGTACTTC	CASSLGDRGNEQYF
TRBV28	TRBJ1-2	.	.	TGTGCCAGCAGTTTGCCAACAGGGCTCTATGGCTACACCTTC	CASSLPTGLYGYTF
TRBV28	TRBJ1-1	.	.	TGTGCCAGCACTCCTTTGGGCAGTCCCATGAACACTGAAGCTTTCTTT	CASTPLGSPMNTEAFF
TRBV5-4	TRBJ2-5	TRBD2	.	TGTGCCAGCAGCTTGGGACTAGCGGGGTCCGGAGAGACCCAGTACTTC	CASSLGLAGSGETQYF